This T cell receptor (beta chain) was documented in a study of cytomegalovirus exposure and HLA in healthy donors. Study findings and constraints: A prior analysis recorded that most TCR beta V segments were productive about 87% or about 30% of the time. Common viral pathogens seemed to be connected with several of the most significant clusters, according to a later analysis. It has been reported that TCR beta sequences accurately predicted the HLA-A and HLA-B alleles of most subjects. Most TCR sequences showed up rarely, but some public TCRs showed up in many donors.

Points on this clone: The antigen is not known.

The PCR was carried out with 60 Vbeta primers and 13 Jbeta primers. Using immunoSEQ multiplex PCR, the repertoire was profiled, and TCRdb retains in-frame clones only, with some absent. The table includes 150,000 to 180,000 clones, 80% detected once. The germline CDR1 and CDR2 sequences are SGHVS and FQNEAQ. CDR3 length equals 16 residues. Losses at the gene ends were 5 bases for V and 2 bases for J; bases not matched to a gene: 11. Sample: PBMCs. The TCR was taken from a man under 40 in good health and CMV-seropositive. V and J are TRBV7-8 and TRBJ2-5; 7 nucleotides line up with TRBD2. The chain's CDR3 is CASSHGTTLFQETQYF. The CDR3 DNA reads TGTGCCAGCAGCCACGGGACTACACTCTTTCAAGAGACCCAGTACTTC.